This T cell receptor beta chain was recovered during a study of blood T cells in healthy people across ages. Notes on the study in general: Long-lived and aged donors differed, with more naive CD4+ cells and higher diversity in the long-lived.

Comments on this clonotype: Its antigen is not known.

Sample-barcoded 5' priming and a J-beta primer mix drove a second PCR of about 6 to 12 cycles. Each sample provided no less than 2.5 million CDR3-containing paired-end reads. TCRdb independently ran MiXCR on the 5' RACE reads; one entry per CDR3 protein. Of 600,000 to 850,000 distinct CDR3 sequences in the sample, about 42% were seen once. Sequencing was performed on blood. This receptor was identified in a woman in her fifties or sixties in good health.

CDR3 sequence: CASSLTSECEQYF. The CDR3 nucleotides are TGTGCCAGCAGCCTGACTAGCGAGTGCGAGCAGTACTTC. The chain employs TRBV5-4 and TRBJ2-7; 8 bases are shared with TRBD2. Germline assignment: CDR1 SGHNT and CDR2 YYREEE (reference sequence). Trimming cost V 4 bases and J 6 bases; bases outside gene matches: 6. The CDR3 is made up of 13 amino acids.